These T cell receptor beta chains were read from a single sample in a study of regulatory T cells in long-lasting Graves disease. Each CDR3 protein gets one entry after TCRdb re-called the multiplex PCR reads with MiXCR. The table has 400,000 or so distinct CDR3 sequences, roughly a quarter seen once. The sequencing here drew on peripheral blood mononuclear cells (PBMCs), taken when the disease was refractory, from a patient treated with antithyroid drugs. These receptors were taken from a female donor with Graves disease. Each CDR3 is given with its conserved first and last residue. The D gene is left open where the match is weak. Size is omitted from some rows. Given values are once, few, many or a class for expanded clones.

CDR3: CASSPGDRANYEQYF
DNA: TGTGCCAGCAGCCCAGGGGACAGGGCCAACTACGAGCAGTACTTC
J: TRBJ2-7
size: few
V: TRBV5-5
D: TRBD1

CDR3: CASSLVGSGLAGNTIYF
DNA: TGCGCCAGCAGCTTGGTGGGCAGTGGGCTGGCTGGAAACACCATATATTTT
J: TRBJ1-3
size: many
V: TRBV5-1
D: .

CDR3: CASRSVRGTIEAFF
DNA: TGTGCCAGCAGGAGCGTGAGGGGGACCATTGAAGCTTTCTTT
J: TRBJ1-1
size: many
V: TRBV28
D: .

CDR3: CASKETGDWTEAFF
DNA: TGTGCCAGTAAAGAAACAGGGGATTGGACTGAAGCTTTCTTT
J: TRBJ1-1
size: few
V: TRBV19
D: TRBD1

CDR3: CASSQDLTGREAGYTF
DNA: TGTGCCAGCAGCCAAGATCTTACAGGGAGAGAGGCTGGCTACACCTTC
J: TRBJ1-2
size: .
V: TRBV4-2
D: .

CDR3: CASSLGEKGALGKKNIQYF
DNA: TGTGCCAGCAGTTTAGGAGAGAAGGGGGCATTAGGGAAGAAAAACATTCAGTACTTC
J: TRBJ2-4
size: many
V: TRBV28
D: TRBD1

CDR3: CASSSGGIGELFF
DNA: TGTGCCAGCAGCAGCGGTGGGATCGGGGAGCTGTTTTTT
J: TRBJ2-2
size: .
V: TRBV5-6
D: .

CDR3: CASRRTRGQETQYF
DNA: TGTGCCAGCAGGCGAACGCGGGGGCAAGAGACCCAGTACTTC
J: TRBJ2-5
size: few
V: TRBV6-2/TRBV6-3
D: TRBD2

CDR3: CASSEGPTSGTGFYNEQFF
DNA: TGTGCCAGCAGTGAAGGCCCAACTAGCGGGACCGGTTTCTACAATGAGCAGTTCTTC
J: TRBJ2-1
size: .
V: TRBV25-1
D: TRBD2

CDR3: CSALTRDRGPETQYF
DNA: TGCAGTGCCCTAACGCGGGACAGGGGGCCGGAGACCCAGTACTTC
J: TRBJ2-5
size: .
V: TRBV20-1
D: TRBD1

CDR3: CASSQVDTNTGELFF
DNA: TGTGCCAGCAGCCAAGTCGACACTAACACCGGGGAGCTGTTTTTT
J: TRBJ2-2
size: .
V: TRBV3-1
D: .

CDR3: CSARVPGTGGGDTEAFF
DNA: TGCAGTGCTAGAGTCCCCGGGACAGGGGGAGGTGACACTGAAGCTTTCTTT
J: TRBJ1-1
size: few
V: TRBV20-1
D: TRBD1

CDR3: CAWTGGFGNTEAFF
DNA: TGTGCCTGGACTGGGGGCTTCGGGAACACTGAAGCTTTCTTT
J: TRBJ1-1
size: many
V: TRBV30
D: .

CDR3: CASSLTSGTGGELFF
DNA: TGCGCCAGCAGCTTGACTAGCGGGACGGGCGGGGAGCTGTTTTTT
J: TRBJ2-2
size: .
V: TRBV5-1
D: TRBD2

CDR3: CASSPTPRNTGELFF
DNA: TGTGCCAGCAGCCCAACCCCCAGGAACACCGGGGAGCTGTTTTTT
J: TRBJ2-2
size: few
V: TRBV7-9
D: .

CDR3: CASSLGASGRILETQYF
DNA: TGTGCCAGCAGCTTAGGGGCTAGCGGGAGAATATTAGAGACCCAGTACTTC
J: TRBJ2-5
size: few
V: TRBV7-8
D: TRBD2

CDR3: CASRMSRQATAYEQYF
DNA: TGTGCCAGCAGAATGTCGCGACAGGCCACGGCCTACGAGCAGTACTTC
J: TRBJ2-7
size: many
V: TRBV6-2/TRBV6-3
D: .

CDR3: CASVWGNTEAFF
DNA: TGTGCCAGCGTTTGGGGAAACACTGAAGCTTTCTTT
J: TRBJ1-1
size: .
V: TRBV5-5
D: .

CDR3: CASSGVSTGNQPQHF
DNA: TGTGCCAGTAGTGGGGTTAGTACAGGCAATCAGCCCCAGCATTTT
J: TRBJ1-5
size: few
V: TRBV19
D: .

CDR3: CATSPKKGAGNTEAFF
DNA: TGTGCCACCAGCCCTAAGAAGGGGGCGGGGAACACTGAAGCTTTCTTT
J: TRBJ1-1
size: .
V: TRBV15
D: TRBD1

CDR3: CASSQGSPTVEAFF
DNA: TGCGCCAGCAGCCAAGGGTCCCCTACAGTTGAAGCTTTCTTT
J: TRBJ1-1
size: .
V: TRBV4-1
D: .

CDR3: CASSLGGDEPRNEKLFF
DNA: TGCGCCAGCAGCTTGGGAGGGGACGAGCCCCGTAATGAAAAACTGTTTTTT
J: TRBJ1-4
size: few
V: TRBV5-1
D: .

CDR3: CSARDDGYTIYF
DNA: TGCAGTGCTAGAGATGACGGGTACACCATATATTTT
J: TRBJ1-3
size: few
V: TRBV20-1
D: .

CDR3: CASSPQPQGAREKLFF
DNA: TGTGCCAGCAGCCCCCAACCACAGGGGGCTCGGGAAAAACTGTTTTTT
J: TRBJ1-4
size: few
V: TRBV7-2
D: TRBD1

CDR3: CASSDSGSILYEQFF
DNA: TGTGCCAGCAGTGATAGCGGGAGTATTCTGTATGAGCAGTTCTTC
J: TRBJ2-1
size: .
V: TRBV2
D: TRBD2

CDR3: CASSLLQENTEAFF
DNA: TGTGCCAGCAGCTTATTGCAGGAGAACACTGAAGCTTTCTTT
J: TRBJ1-1
size: many
V: TRBV7-8
D: .

CDR3: CATSTNRELPQPYQPQHF
DNA: TGTGCCACCAGTACGAACAGGGAGTTGCCACAGCCATACCAGCCCCAGCATTTT
J: TRBJ1-5
size: .
V: TRBV24-1
D: .